A selection of T cell receptor beta chains follows, all from one sample in a study of cytomegalovirus exposure and HLA in healthy donors. Generated by immunoSEQ multiplex PCR, the TCRdb table keeps only in-frame clones and is missing some. The top ten hold 11% to 15% of the sample, which has about 210,000 clones, about 80% seen once. Sequencing used PBMCs. These receptors originate from a woman in her 30s in good health and CMV-seropositive. CDR3s include the opening cysteine and the closing phenylalanine or tryptophan. Fields, in order: V gene, J gene, CDR3 protein.

V: TRBV11-2; J: TRBJ2-6; CDR3: CASSLVRAGANVLTF
V: TRBV28; J: TRBJ2-3; CDR3: CASSHSPGRNTDTQYF
V: TRBV9; J: TRBJ2-1; CDR3: CASSVAGTMNNEQFF
V: TRBV19; J: TRBJ1-5; CDR3: CASTGTALDYSNQPQHF
V: TRBV5-1; J: TRBJ2-3; CDR3: CASSGAVTDTQYF
V: TRBV6-4; J: TRBJ1-6; CDR3: CASSDRLKGAGTYNSPLHF
V: TRBV5-6; J: TRBJ2-5; CDR3: CASSNRETQYF
V: TRBV5-6; J: TRBJ1-4; CDR3: CASGALQGANEKLFF
V: TRBV7-3; J: TRBJ2-2; CDR3: CASSYAGLNTGELFF
V: TRBV6-5; J: TRBJ1-4; CDR3: CASSSDRGRSEKLFF
V: TRBV27; J: TRBJ1-5; CDR3: CASSLRGSNQPQHF
V: TRBV5-1; J: TRBJ2-7; CDR3: CASSLARDSSSYEQYF
V: TRBV9; J: TRBJ1-6; CDR3: CANAGGQGNSPLHF
V: TRBV6-7; J: TRBJ2-2; CDR3: CASSYWAGGPRAGELFF